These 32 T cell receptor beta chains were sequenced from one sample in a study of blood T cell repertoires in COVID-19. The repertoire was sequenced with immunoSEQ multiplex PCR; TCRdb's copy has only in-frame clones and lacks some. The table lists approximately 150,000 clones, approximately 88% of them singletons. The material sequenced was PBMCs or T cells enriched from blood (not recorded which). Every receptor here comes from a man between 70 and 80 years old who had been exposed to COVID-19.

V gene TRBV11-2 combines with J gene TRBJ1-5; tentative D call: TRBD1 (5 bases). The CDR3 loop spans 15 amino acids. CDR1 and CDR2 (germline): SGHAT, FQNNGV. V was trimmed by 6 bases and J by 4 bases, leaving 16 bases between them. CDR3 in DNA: TGTGCCAGCAGTAATGATGACAGACATAATCAGCCCCAGCATTTT. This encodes CASSNDDRHNQPQHF.

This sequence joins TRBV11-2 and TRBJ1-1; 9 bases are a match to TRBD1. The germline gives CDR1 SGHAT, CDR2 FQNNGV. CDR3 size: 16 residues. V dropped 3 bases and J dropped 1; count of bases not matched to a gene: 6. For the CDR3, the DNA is TGTGCCAGCAGCTTCCGGGACAGGGCCCCGAACACTGAAGCTTTCTTT. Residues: CASSFRDRAPNTEAFF.

The CDR3 spells CASSSSANSNEKLFF. The CDR3 DNA reads as TGTGCCAGCAGTTCCTCAGCGAATTCTAATGAAAAACTGTTTTTT. The V gene is TRBV6-5, the J gene TRBJ1-4; unclear D gene. Germline values: CDR1 MNHEY, CDR2 SVGAGI. The CDR3 contains 15 residues. Trimming pared 4 bases from V and 3 bases from J, leaving 12 bases between.

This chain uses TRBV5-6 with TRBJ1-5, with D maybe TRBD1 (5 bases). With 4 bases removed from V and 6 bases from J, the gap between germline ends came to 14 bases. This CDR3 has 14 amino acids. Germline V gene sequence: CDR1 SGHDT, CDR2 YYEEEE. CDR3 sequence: CASSRGGVSQPQHF. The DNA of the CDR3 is TGTGCCAGCAGCCGAGGAGGGGTCAGTCAGCCCCAGCATTTT.

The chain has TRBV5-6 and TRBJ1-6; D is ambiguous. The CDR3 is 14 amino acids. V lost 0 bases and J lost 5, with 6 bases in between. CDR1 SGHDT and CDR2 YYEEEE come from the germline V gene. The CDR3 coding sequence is TGTGCCAGCAGCTTGGTGTCGGATAATTCACCCCTCCACTTT. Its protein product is CASSLVSDNSPLHF.

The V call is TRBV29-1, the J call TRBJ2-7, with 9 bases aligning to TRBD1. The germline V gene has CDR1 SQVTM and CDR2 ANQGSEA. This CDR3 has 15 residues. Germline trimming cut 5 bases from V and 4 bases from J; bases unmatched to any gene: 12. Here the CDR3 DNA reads TGCAGCGTTACCCTCCGGGACAGGGAGGGGTACGAGCAGTACTTC. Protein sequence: CSVTLRDREGYEQYF.

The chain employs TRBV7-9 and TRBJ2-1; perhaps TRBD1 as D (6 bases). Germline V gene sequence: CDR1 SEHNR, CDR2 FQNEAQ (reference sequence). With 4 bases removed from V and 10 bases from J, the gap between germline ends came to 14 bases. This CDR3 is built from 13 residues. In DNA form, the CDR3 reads TGTGCCAGCAGCTCTTTGACGAGGGGGGAGCAGTTCTTC. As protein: CASSSLTRGEQFF.

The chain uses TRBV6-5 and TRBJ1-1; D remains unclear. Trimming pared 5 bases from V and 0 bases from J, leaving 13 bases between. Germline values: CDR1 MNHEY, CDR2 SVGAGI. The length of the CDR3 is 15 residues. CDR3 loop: CASSTGYPMNTEAFF. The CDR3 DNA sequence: TGTGCCAGCAGTACGGGATACCCCATGAACACTGAAGCTTTCTTT.

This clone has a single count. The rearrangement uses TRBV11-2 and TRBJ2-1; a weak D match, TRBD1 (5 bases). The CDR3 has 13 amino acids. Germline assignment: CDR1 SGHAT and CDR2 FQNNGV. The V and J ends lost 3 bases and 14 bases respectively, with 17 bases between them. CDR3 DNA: TGTGCCAGCAGCTTTGGTATTGAAGGGGCGAAGTTCTTC. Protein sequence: CASSFGIEGAKFF. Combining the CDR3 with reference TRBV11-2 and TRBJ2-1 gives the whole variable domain EAGVAQSPRYKIIEKRQSVAFWCNPISGHATLYWYQQILGQGPKLLIQFQNNGVVDDSQLPKDRFSAERLKGVDSTLKIQPAKLEDSAVYLCASSFGIEGAKFFGPGTRLTVL.

Written as DNA, the CDR3 is TGTGCCAGCAATTCTGCCAGGGGAGGCTACACCTTC. Translating it yields CASNSARGGYTF. V usage is TRBV3-1 (or the pseudogene TRBV3-2) and J usage is TRBJ1-2, with a tentative D call TRBD1 (6 bases). Germline V gives CDR1 LGHDT, CDR2 YNNKEL (reference sequence). Trimming shortened V by 7 bases and J by 8 bases, and 14 bases separated the two germline ends. The CDR3 sequence is 12 residues long.

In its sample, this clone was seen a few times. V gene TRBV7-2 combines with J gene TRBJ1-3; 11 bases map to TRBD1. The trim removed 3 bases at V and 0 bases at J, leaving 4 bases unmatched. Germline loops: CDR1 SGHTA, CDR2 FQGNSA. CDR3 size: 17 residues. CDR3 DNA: TGTGCCAGCAGCTTTGGGACAGGGGGAGGCTCTGGAAACACCATATATTTT. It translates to CASSFGTGGGSGNTIYF.

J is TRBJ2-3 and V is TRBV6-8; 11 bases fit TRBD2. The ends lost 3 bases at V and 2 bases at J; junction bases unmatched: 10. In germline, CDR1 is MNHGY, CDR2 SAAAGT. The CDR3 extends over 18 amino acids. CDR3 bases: TGTGCCAGCAGTTATCTCACTAGCGGGGGCCCTATCACAGATACGCAGTATTTT. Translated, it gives CASSYLTSGGPITDTQYF.

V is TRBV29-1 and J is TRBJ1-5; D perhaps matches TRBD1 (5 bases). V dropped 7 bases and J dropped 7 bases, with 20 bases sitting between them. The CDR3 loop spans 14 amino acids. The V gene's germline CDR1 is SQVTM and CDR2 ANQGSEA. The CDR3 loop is CSARLGGDGQPQHF. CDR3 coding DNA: TGCAGCGCCAGGCTGGGGGGGGACGGACAGCCCCAGCATTTT.

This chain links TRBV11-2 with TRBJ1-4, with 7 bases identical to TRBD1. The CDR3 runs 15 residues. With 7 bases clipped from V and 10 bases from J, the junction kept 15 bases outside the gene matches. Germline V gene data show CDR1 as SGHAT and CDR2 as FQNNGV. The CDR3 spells CASTLRGQGSGKLFF. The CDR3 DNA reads TGTGCCAGCACCCTTAGGGGGCAGGGGTCTGGAAAACTGTTTTTT.

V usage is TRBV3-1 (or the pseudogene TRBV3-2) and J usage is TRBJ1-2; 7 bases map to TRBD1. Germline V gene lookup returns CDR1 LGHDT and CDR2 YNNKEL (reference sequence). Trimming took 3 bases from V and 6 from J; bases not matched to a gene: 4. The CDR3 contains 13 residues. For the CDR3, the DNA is TGTGCCAGCAGCCAGGAACAGGGGCATGGCTACACCTTC. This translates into CASSQEQGHGYTF.

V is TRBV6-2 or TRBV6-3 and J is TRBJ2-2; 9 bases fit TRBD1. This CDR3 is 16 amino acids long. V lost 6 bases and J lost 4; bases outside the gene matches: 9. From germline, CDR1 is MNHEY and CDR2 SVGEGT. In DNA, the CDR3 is TGTGCCAGCAGCCCCGGGACAGGGCGGGGCACCGGGGAGCTGTTTTTT. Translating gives CASSPGTGRGTGELFF.

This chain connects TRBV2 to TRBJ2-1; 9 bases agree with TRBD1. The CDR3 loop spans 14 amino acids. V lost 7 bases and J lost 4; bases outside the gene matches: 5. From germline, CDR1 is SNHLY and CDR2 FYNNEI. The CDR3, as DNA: TGTGCCAGCATGGGGACAGGGACGTACAATGAGCAGTTCTTC. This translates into CASMGTGTYNEQFF.

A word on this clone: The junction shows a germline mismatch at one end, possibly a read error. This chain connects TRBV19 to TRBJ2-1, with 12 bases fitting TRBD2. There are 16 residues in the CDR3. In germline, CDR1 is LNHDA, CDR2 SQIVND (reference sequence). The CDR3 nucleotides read TGTGCCAGTAGCGCCTCTAGCGGGAGGGCCTATAATGAGCAGTTCTTC. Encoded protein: CASSASSGRAYNEQFF.

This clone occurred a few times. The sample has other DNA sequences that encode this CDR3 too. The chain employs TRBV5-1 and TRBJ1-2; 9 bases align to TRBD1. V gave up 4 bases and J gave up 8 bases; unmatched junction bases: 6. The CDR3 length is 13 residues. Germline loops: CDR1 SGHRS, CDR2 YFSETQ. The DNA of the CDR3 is TGCGCCAGCAGCCCGGGACAGGGCAACGGCTACACCTTC. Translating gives CASSPGQGNGYTF.

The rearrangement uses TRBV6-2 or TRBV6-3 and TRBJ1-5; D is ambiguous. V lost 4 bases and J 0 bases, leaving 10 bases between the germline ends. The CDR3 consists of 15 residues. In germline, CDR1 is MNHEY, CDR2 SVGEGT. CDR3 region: CASSSWSGSNQPQHF. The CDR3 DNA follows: TGTGCCAGCAGTTCTTGGTCCGGTAGCAATCAGCCCCAGCATTTT.

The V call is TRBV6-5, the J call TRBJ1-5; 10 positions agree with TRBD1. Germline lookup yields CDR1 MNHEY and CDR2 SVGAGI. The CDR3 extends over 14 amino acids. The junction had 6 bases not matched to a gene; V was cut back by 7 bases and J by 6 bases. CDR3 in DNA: TGTGCCAGCAACGCCGGGACAGGGGCTCAGCCCCAGCATTTT. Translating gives CASNAGTGAQPQHF.

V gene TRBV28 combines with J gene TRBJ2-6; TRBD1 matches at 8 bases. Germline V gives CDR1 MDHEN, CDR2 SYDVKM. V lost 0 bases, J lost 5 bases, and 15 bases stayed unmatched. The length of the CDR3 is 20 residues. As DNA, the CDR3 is TGTGCCAGCAGTTTATGGACGGGACAGGCCGTTTCGAGTAGGGCCAACGTCCTGACTTTC. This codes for CASSLWTGQAVSSRANVLTF. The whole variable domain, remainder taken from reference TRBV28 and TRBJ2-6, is DVKVTQSSRYLVKRTGEKVFLECVQDMDHENMFWYRQDPGLGLRLIYFSYDVKMKEKGDIPEGYSVSREKKERFSLILESASTNQTSMYLCASSLWTGQAVSSRANVLTFGAGSRLTVL.

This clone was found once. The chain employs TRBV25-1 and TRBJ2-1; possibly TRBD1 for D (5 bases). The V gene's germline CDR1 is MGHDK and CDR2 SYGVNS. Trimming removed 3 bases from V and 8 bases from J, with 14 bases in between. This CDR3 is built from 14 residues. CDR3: CASSDRTGVDEQFF. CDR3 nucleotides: TGTGCCAGCAGTGACCGAACAGGAGTGGATGAGCAGTTCTTC.

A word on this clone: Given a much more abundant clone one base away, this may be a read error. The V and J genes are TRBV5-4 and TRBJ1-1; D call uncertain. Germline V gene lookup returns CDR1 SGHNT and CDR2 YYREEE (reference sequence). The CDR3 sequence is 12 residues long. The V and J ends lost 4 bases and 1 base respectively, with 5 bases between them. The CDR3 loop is CASSPGNTEAFF. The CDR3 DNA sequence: TGTGCCAGCAGCCCGGGGAACACTGAAGCTTTCTTT.

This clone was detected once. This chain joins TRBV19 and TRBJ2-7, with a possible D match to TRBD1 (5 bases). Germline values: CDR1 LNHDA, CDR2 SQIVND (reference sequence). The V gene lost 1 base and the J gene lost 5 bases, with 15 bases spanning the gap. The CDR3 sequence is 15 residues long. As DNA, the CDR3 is TGTGCCAGTAGTATAGGGGGCACTTTCAGCAACGAGCAGTACTTC. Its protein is CASSIGGTFSNEQYF.

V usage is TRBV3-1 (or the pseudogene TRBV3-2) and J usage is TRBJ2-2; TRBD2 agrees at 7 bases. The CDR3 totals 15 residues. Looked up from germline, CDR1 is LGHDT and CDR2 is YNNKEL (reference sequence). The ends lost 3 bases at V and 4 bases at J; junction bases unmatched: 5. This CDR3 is CASSQVGEGTGELFF. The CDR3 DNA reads TGTGCCAGCAGCCAGGTGGGGGAGGGCACCGGGGAGCTGTTTTTT.

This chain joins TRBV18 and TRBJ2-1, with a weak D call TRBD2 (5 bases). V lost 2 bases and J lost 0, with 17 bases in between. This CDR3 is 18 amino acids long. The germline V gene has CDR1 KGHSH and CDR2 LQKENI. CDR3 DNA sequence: TGTGCCAGCTCACCATCCTCCGGGGTGGGTAGCTCCTACAATGAGCAGTTCTTC. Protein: CASSPSSGVGSSYNEQFF. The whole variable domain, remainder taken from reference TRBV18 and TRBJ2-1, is NAGVMQNPRHLVRRRGQEARLRCSPMKGHSHVYWYRQLPEEGLKFMVYLQKENIIDESGMPKERFSAEFPKEGPSILRIQQVVRGDSAAYFCASSPSSGVGSSYNEQFFGPGTRLTVL.

The DNA for the CDR3 is TGTGCCAGCCGGACAGGGGTTATAGGAGAGACCCAGTACTTC. Translation gives CASRTGVIGETQYF. This chain joins TRBV5-6 and TRBJ2-5, with TRBD1 matching 9 bases. The CDR3 consists of 14 residues. Germline lookup yields CDR1 SGHDT and CDR2 YYEEEE. J gave up 4 bases and V 7 bases, and 8 bases lay outside the gene matches.

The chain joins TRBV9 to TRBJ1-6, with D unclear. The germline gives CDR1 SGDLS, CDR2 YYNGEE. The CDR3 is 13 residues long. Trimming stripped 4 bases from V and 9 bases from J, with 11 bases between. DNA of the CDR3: TGTGCCAGCAGCTTCGGGGAAGGTTCACCCCTCCACTTT. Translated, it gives CASSFGEGSPLHF.

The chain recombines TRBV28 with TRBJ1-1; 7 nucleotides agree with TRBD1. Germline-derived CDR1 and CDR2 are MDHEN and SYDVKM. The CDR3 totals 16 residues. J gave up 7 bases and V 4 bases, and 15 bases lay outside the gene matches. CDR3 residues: CASSYIRGTGPDEAFF. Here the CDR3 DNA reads TGTGCCAGCAGTTACATCAGGGGGACTGGCCCGGATGAAGCTTTCTTT.

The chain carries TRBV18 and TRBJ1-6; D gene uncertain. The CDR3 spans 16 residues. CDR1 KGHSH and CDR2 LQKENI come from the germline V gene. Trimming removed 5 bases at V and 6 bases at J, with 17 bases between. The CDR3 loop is CASSALDPGGNSPLHF. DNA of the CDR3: TGTGCCAGCTCAGCCCTTGACCCGGGAGGTAATTCACCCCTCCACTTT.

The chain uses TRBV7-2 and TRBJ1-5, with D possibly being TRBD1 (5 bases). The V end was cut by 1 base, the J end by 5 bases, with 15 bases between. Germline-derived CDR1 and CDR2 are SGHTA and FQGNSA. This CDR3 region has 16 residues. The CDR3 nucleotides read TGTGCCAGCAGCTTAGGCCAGGGCTGGGATCATCAGCCCCAGCATTTT. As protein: CASSLGQGWDHQPQHF.